This entry lists 27 T cell receptor beta chains sequenced from one sample in a study of identical twins. From the 5' RACE reads, TCRdb called clonotypes with MiXCR, one entry per CDR3 protein. The sample records hundreds of thousands of distinct CDR3 sequences, around a sixth being singletons. The data also belong to a second study, concerning T cells expressing NK-cell markers.

Sequencing was performed on PBMCs. All receptors derive from a woman aged 18-29 years in good health.

This clonotype appeared a few times. The chain carries TRBV12-3 or TRBV12-4 and TRBJ2-3; TRBD2 matches 12 bases. J lost 3 bases, V lost 3 bases, and 10 bases had no gene match. The length of the CDR3 is 18 residues. The CDR3 loop reads CASSFPQGLAGRTDTQYF. The CDR3 DNA reads as TGTGCCAGCAGTTTTCCCCAAGGACTAGCGGGAAGGACAGATACGCAGTATTTT.

This clonotype was counted between two and nine times. The chain links TRBV20-1 to TRBJ1-6; no definite D call. CDR3 length: 15 amino acids. Germline values: CDR1 DFQATT, CDR2 SNEGSKA (reference sequence). Trimming took off 3 bases at V and 6 bases at J, with 15 bases between the two ends. Here the CDR3 DNA reads TGCAGTGCTAGCTTACCCCAAGGCCGTAATTCACCCCTCCACTTT. It yields the protein CSASLPQGRNSPLHF.

The V and J genes are TRBV29-1 and TRBJ2-3; D may be TRBD1 (5 bases). V shed 2 bases and J shed 4 bases, with 10 bases lying between them. Germline CDR1 is SQVTM and CDR2 is ANQGSEA. The CDR3 is 13 amino acids. The CDR3 is CSVEPPTADTQYF. In DNA form, the CDR3 reads TGCAGCGTTGAACCCCCGACAGCAGATACGCAGTATTTT.

This clonotype was recorded a few times. This rearrangement joins TRBV5-6 to TRBJ1-2; unclear D gene. V was trimmed by 0 bases and J by 1 base, leaving 13 bases between them. Germline-derived CDR1 and CDR2 are SGHDT and YYEEEE. CDR3 length: 16 residues. CDR3 region: CASSLVYQRDNYGYTF. CDR3 in DNA: TGTGCCAGCAGCTTGGTCTACCAGAGGGATAACTATGGCTACACCTTC.

This clonotype was counted between two and nine times. The V call is TRBV12-3 or TRBV12-4, the J call TRBJ2-1; TRBD2 aligns across 11 bases. The CDR3 is made up of 15 amino acids. The J segment lost 8 bases and the V segment lost 7 bases, leaving 10 bases of the junction unmatched. In DNA form, the CDR3 reads TGTGCCAGCACCATAGCGGGAGGGCCAGGAGATGAGCAGTTCTTC. This gives the protein CASTIAGGPGDEQFF.

The V and J genes are TRBV20-1 and TRBJ2-3; 10 bases agree with TRBD1. The CDR3 consists of 16 residues. V lost 6 bases, J lost 4 bases, and 13 bases stayed unmatched. Germline CDR1 DFQATT, CDR2 SNEGSKA (reference sequence). CDR3 amino acids: CSAPVRDRGRADTQYF. In nucleotides, the CDR3 is TGCAGTGCCCCCGTGCGGGACAGGGGAAGAGCAGATACGCAGTATTTT.

This clonotype has a handful of counts. J is TRBJ1-2 and V is TRBV20-1; 7 bases line up with TRBD1. From germline, CDR1 is DFQATT and CDR2 SNEGSKA (reference sequence). The CDR3 loop spans 13 amino acids. V was pared by 2 bases and J by 6 bases, with 6 bases of the junction left unmatched. The CDR3 DNA sequence: TGCAGTGCTAGAAGGACAGGCGGAGATGGCTACACCTTC. This codes for CSARRTGGDGYTF.

This chain uses TRBV12-3 or TRBV12-4 with TRBJ2-5, with TRBD2 matching over 11 bases. The CDR3 loop spans 15 amino acids. The ends lost 5 bases at V and 4 bases at J; junction bases unmatched: 6. CDR3 sequence reads: CASSVSGGALETQYF. The CDR3 nucleotides are TGTGCCAGCAGTGTTAGCGGGGGGGCGCTAGAGACCCAGTACTTC.

This clonotype was observed a few times. This sequence joins TRBV3-1 and TRBJ2-1; a weak D match, TRBD2 (5 bases). The germline gives CDR1 LGHDT, CDR2 YNNKEL (reference sequence). The CDR3 runs 13 residues. V gave up 3 bases and J gave up 8 bases, with 11 bases separating them. The CDR3 coding sequence is TGTGCCAGCAGCCAGGAGGCTTACGATGAGCAGTTCTTC. Translated, it gives CASSQEAYDEQFF.

There are a few counts of this clonotype. V usage is TRBV6-5 and J usage is TRBJ2-4; D perhaps matches TRBD2 (5 bases). Trimming stripped 0 bases from V and 13 bases from J, with 13 bases between. CDR1 MNHEY and CDR2 SVGAGI come from the germline V gene. This CDR3 is 13 amino acids long. CDR3: CASSYSGLSKQYF. CDR3 in DNA: TGTGCCAGCAGTTACTCCGGACTCTCTAAACAGTACTTC.

This clonotype was detected many times. The chain joins TRBV12-3 or TRBV12-4 to TRBJ2-5, with D tentatively TRBD1 (6 bases). The CDR3 loop spans 14 amino acids. V was trimmed by 1 base and J by 1 base, leaving 7 bases between them. The CDR3 sequence is CASSLGDTQETQYF. The CDR3 nucleotides are TGTGCCAGCAGTTTAGGGGACACCCAAGAGACCCAGTACTTC.

This clonotype came up a few times. The CDR3 sequence is CASEAEGAVLLDTQYF. The CDR3 region has the DNA TGTGCCAGCGAGGCGGAGGGGGCCGTCTTATTAGATACGCAGTATTTT. The V call is TRBV2, the J call TRBJ2-3; a weak D match, TRBD1 (7 bases). Germline V CDR1 and CDR2: SNHLY, FYNNEI. The V gene lost 8 bases and the J gene lost 5 bases, with 23 bases spanning the gap. This CDR3 has 16 amino acids.

This clonotype was picked up many times. The rearrangement links TRBV25-1 to TRBJ2-1; D not resolved. Germline V CDR1 and CDR2: MGHDK, SYGVNS. The CDR3 spans 14 residues. With 2 bases removed from V and 9 bases from J, the gap between germline ends came to 14 bases. The CDR3 DNA follows: TGTGCCAGCAGTGAACCGGGCTATTCCGCTGAGCAGTTCTTC. Translation gives CASSEPGYSAEQFF.

This clonotype has more than one count but fewer than ten. V is TRBV7-9 and J is TRBJ1-2; 9 positions match TRBD1. The CDR3 runs 14 residues. CDR1 is SEHNR, CDR2 FQNEAQ, per germline (reference sequence). V gave up 5 bases and J gave up 8 bases; unmatched junction bases: 9. CDR3 amino acids: CASSPGTGSVGYTF. DNA for the CDR3: TGTGCCAGCAGCCCGGGGACAGGGTCGGTCGGCTACACCTTC.

This clonotype was counted many times. The V call is TRBV12-3 or TRBV12-4, the J call TRBJ2-7; D gene ambiguous. The germline V and J ends were trimmed by 3 bases and 9 bases, with 15 bases remaining between them. This CDR3 is built from 13 residues. The CDR3 loop is CASSFGDPVMQYF. The DNA for the CDR3 is TGTGCCAGCAGTTTCGGTGACCCGGTGATGCAGTACTTC.

The CDR3 region has the DNA TGCAGTGCTAGGCGGACTGGCTCGAACACCGGGGAGCTGTTTTTT. Amino acids: CSARRTGSNTGELFF. The chain joins TRBV20-1 to TRBJ2-2, with D perhaps matching TRBD2 (5 bases). Germline V gene data show CDR1 as DFQATT and CDR2 as SNEGSKA (reference sequence). This CDR3 has 15 amino acids. The V end lost 3 bases, the J end lost 0 bases, and 11 bases lay between the germline ends.

The V and J genes are TRBV5-1 and TRBJ1-1; a weak D match, TRBD1 (5 bases). V lost 0 bases and J lost 0, with 9 bases in between. This CDR3 has 15 amino acids. CDR1 is SGHRS and CDR2 is YFSETQ in the germline V gene. Here the CDR3 reads CASSLVGTVNTEAFF. For the CDR3, the DNA is TGCGCCAGCAGCTTGGTCGGGACGGTGAACACTGAAGCTTTCTTT.

The chain joins TRBV5-1 to TRBJ2-7; a possible D gene is TRBD1 (5 bases). The CDR3 is made up of 13 amino acids. CDR1 is SGHRS, CDR2 YFSETQ, per germline. V shed 4 bases and J shed 2 bases, with 10 bases lying between them. The DNA for the CDR3 is TGCGCCAGCAGCGATAGCAGGGCCTACGAGCAGTACTTC. It yields the protein CASSDSRAYEQYF.

The CDR3 reads CASSLFAGGFYEQYF. In DNA form, the CDR3 reads TGTGCCAGCAGCCTCTTTGCGGGAGGTTTCTACGAGCAGTACTTC. The chain is built from TRBV7-2 and TRBJ2-7; 8 bases fit TRBD2. With 5 bases clipped from V and 3 bases from J, the junction kept 9 bases outside the gene matches. Germline V gene data show CDR1 as SGHTA and CDR2 as FQGNSA. The CDR3 sequence is 15 residues long.

This clonotype was detected a few times. CDR3 loop: CASSPHRGLAGGGEQFF. The CDR3 DNA sequence: TGTGCCAGCAGTCCCCACAGGGGACTAGCGGGAGGCGGTGAGCAGTTCTTC. The rearrangement uses TRBV12-3 or TRBV12-4 and TRBJ2-1, with 15 bases lining up with TRBD2. Trimming removed 5 bases from V and 9 bases from J; junction bases left unmatched: 11. The CDR3 has 17 amino acids.

The chain combines TRBV5-1 with TRBJ2-3; D possibly corresponds to TRBD2 (5 bases). V was clipped by 2 bases and J by 0 bases, with 7 bases between them. This CDR3 is built from 14 residues. Germline V gives CDR1 SGHRS, CDR2 YFSETQ. CDR3 sequence (DNA): TGCGCCAGCAGCTTCGGGGAGAGCACAGATACGCAGTATTTT. Its protein product is CASSFGESTDTQYF.

This clonotype appeared a few times. The rearrangement uses TRBV5-1 and TRBJ2-7, with TRBD2 as a possible D gene (6 bases). Germline V gives CDR1 SGHRS, CDR2 YFSETQ. V lost 4 bases, J lost 3 bases, and 17 bases lay in between. The CDR3 runs to 15 residues. CDR3 sequence (DNA): TGCGCCAGCAGCCTTGGTGGGGAGGTCTTCTACGAGCAGTACTTC. It codes for CASSLGGEVFYEQYF.

The chain is built from TRBV12-3 or TRBV12-4 and TRBJ2-2; no reliable D call. The CDR3 has 15 amino acids. Trimming took off 3 bases at V and 1 base at J, with 9 bases between the two ends. This CDR3 is CASSFAYKNTGELFF. As DNA, the CDR3 is TGTGCCAGCAGTTTTGCCTACAAGAACACCGGGGAGCTGTTTTTT.

The table lists this clonotype with many counts. This chain joins TRBV7-9 and TRBJ2-2; the D gene is possibly TRBD1 (6 bases). Between the trimmed V and J ends, which lost 4 bases and 5 bases, there was a span of 11 bases. This CDR3 comprises 14 residues. Germline V gene lookup returns CDR1 SEHNR and CDR2 FQNEAQ (reference sequence). The CDR3 DNA is TGTGCCAGCAGCTCCAGGACAGCTACCGGGGAGCTGTTTTTT. Translated: CASSSRTATGELFF.

This clonotype has only a few counts. The V gene is TRBV7-9, the J gene TRBJ2-1; weak D call: TRBD1 (5 bases). The CDR3 contains 12 residues. Germline loops: CDR1 SEHNR, CDR2 FQNEAQ (reference sequence). Trimming removed 7 bases from V and 11 bases from J, with 15 bases in between. The CDR3 nucleotides are TGTGCCAGCAACCTCGCACAGGAGAAGCAGTTCTTC. Its translation: CASNLAQEKQFF.

This clonotype occurred a few times. This chain links TRBV6-5 with TRBJ1-2; D gene uncertain. The CDR3 extends over 14 amino acids. The V gene lost 2 bases and the J gene lost 2 bases, with 9 bases spanning the gap. Germline V lookup: CDR1 MNHEY, CDR2 SVGAGI. The CDR3 DNA reads as TGTGCCAGCAGTTACAGAAACGAGAACTATGGCTACACCTTC. Protein: CASSYRNENYGYTF.

This chain connects TRBV5-1 to TRBJ2-7, with 8 positions matching TRBD1. Germline V gene data show CDR1 as SGHRS and CDR2 as YFSETQ. The V and J ends lost 4 bases and 2 bases, in that order; junction bases with no gene match: 11. CDR3 size: 16 residues. The CDR3 reads CASSITGTGVPYEQYF. The CDR3, as DNA: TGCGCCAGCAGCATCACCGGGACAGGTGTTCCCTACGAGCAGTACTTC. Using reference TRBV5-1 and TRBJ2-7 for the parts outside the CDR3, the full variable domain is KAGVTQTPRYLIKTRGQQVTLSCSPISGHRSVSWYQQTPGQGLQFLFEYFSETQRNKGNFPGRFSGRQFSNSRSEMNVSTLELGDSALYLCASSITGTGVPYEQYFGPGTRLTVT.